This entry is about one T cell receptor (beta chain). Its specificity is unknown. Sequencing used immunoSEQ multiplex PCR; TCRdb keeps in-frame clones, though not all of them. In the table there are about 68,000 clones, roughly 86% of which are singletons. Germline V CDR1 and CDR2: SGHVS, FQNEAQ. The CDR3 sequence is 16 residues long. The V segment lost 5 bases and the J segment 12 bases; nucleotides outside the gene matches: 17. This sample was included in a study of chemoradiotherapy in HPV16-positive cancers. For the study at large: A couple of HPV16-positive patients' cells yielded candidate HPV-specific clones and common motifs. Regarding the study as a whole: During treatment, candidate HPV-specific clones and E7-related motifs expanded in tumor. Functional assays defining HPV-specific T cells used only a couple of HPV16-positive patients.

Repeated repertoire sampling spanned the course of chemoradiotherapy. This chain links TRBV7-8 with TRBJ2-1; 9 bases align to TRBD1. Sequencing used blood, obtained from a patient who underwent chemoradiotherapy. This receptor was identified in a human donor with HPV-associated anogenital cancer. This CDR3 is CASSPHPGTGPLGQFF. The CDR3 DNA is TGTGCCAGCAGCCCTCACCCCGGGACAGGGCCGCTCGGGCAGTTCTTC.